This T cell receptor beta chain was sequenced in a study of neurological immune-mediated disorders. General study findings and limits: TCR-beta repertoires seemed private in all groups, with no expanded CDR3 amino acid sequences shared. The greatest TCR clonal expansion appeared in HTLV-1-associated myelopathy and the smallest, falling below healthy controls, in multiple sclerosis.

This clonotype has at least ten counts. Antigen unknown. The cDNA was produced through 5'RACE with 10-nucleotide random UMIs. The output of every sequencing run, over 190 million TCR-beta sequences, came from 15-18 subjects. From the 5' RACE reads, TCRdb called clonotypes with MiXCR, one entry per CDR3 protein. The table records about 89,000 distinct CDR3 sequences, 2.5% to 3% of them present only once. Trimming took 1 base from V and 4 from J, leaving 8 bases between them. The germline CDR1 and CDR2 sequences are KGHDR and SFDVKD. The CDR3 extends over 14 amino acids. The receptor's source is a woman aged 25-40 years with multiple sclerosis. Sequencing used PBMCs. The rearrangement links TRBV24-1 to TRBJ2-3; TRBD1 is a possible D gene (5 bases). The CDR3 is CATSDFQGADTQYF. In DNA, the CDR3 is TGTGCCACCAGTGATTTTCAGGGTGCAGATACGCAGTATTTT.